Below, 30 T cell receptor beta chains from the same sample are listed, as sequenced in a study of cytomegalovirus exposure and HLA in healthy donors. 13 Jbeta primers and 60 Vbeta primers were used for the PCR. Using immunoSEQ multiplex PCR, the repertoire was profiled, and TCRdb retains in-frame clones only, with some absent. The table has about 190,000 clones, around 77% seen once. Source material: PBMCs. The receptors shown here come from a woman aged 18-35 years in good health and CMV-seronegative.

The CDR3 DNA sequence: TGTGCCAGCAGCGAAAGACTAGGCAGCTCCTACGAGCAGTACTTC. It encodes CASSERLGSSYEQYF. The chain combines TRBV25-1 with TRBJ2-7; the D gene is possibly TRBD2 (6 bases). CDR1 MGHDK and CDR2 SYGVNS come from the germline V gene. The V gene lost 6 bases and the J gene lost 0 bases, with 15 bases spanning the gap. The CDR3 is 15 residues long.

A remark on this clone: At one end the junction does not follow the germline gene, possibly because of a read error. V usage is TRBV7-9 and J usage is TRBJ1-2, with 10 nucleotides matching TRBD1. The length of the CDR3 is 15 residues. Germline assignment: CDR1 SEHNR and CDR2 FQNEAQ (reference sequence). CDR3: CASSLAGQGNYGYTF. The CDR3 region has the DNA TGTGCCAGCAGCCTAGCGGGACAGGGGAACTATGGCTACACCTTC.

The chain is built from TRBV19 and TRBJ2-7; TRBD1 aligns across 9 bases. This CDR3 region has 13 residues. Germline CDR1 reads LNHDA; CDR2 reads SQIVND (reference sequence). The V segment lost 9 bases and the J segment 6 bases; nucleotides outside the gene matches: 9. CDR3 residues: CASGGQGYREQYF. For the CDR3, the DNA is TGTGCCAGCGGGGGACAGGGATATCGCGAGCAGTACTTC.

The J gene is TRBJ1-2, the V gene TRBV19; TRBD1 is a possible D gene (5 bases). Looked up from germline, CDR1 is LNHDA and CDR2 is SQIVND (reference sequence). V was trimmed by 3 bases and J by 7 bases, leaving 24 bases between them. The CDR3 covers 17 residues. The CDR3 region has the DNA TGTGCCAGTAGTATCCCGGACTACGGCATGGGGCGTGGTGGCTACACCTTC. Translating gives CASSIPDYGMGRGGYTF.

The chain employs TRBV18 and TRBJ2-5, with TRBD2 matching over 10 bases. From germline, CDR1 is KGHSH and CDR2 LQKENI. The CDR3 contains 15 residues. Trimming took 1 base from V and 5 from J; bases not matched to a gene: 4. The CDR3 sequence is CASSPLAGGEETQYF. CDR3 DNA sequence: TGTGCCAGCTCACCACTAGCGGGGGGTGAGGAGACCCAGTACTTC.

V usage is TRBV9 and J usage is TRBJ2-3, with unresolved D. CDR3 length equals 13 residues. In germline, CDR1 is SGDLS, CDR2 YYNGEE. Trimming stripped 3 bases from V and 1 base from J, with 6 bases between. Written as DNA, the CDR3 is TGTGCCAGCAGCGGCTCGGGCACAGATACGCAGTATTTT. Its protein is CASSGSGTDTQYF.

The chain is built from TRBV5-1 and TRBJ2-7; 11 bases match TRBD2. This CDR3 is built from 15 residues. Unmatched junction bases numbered 3, after V lost 0 bases and J lost 4 bases. Germline CDR1 is SGHRS and CDR2 is YFSETQ. DNA for the CDR3: TGCGCCAGCAGCTTGGCGGGACTAGCGGCATACGAGCAGTACTTC. Its translation: CASSLAGLAAYEQYF.

This clone was detected once. The chain joins TRBV4-1 to TRBJ2-1; 11 bases map to TRBD2. The CDR3 covers 16 residues. J was trimmed by 7 bases and V by 0 bases; bases with no gene match: 5. Germline lookup yields CDR1 MGHRA and CDR2 YSYEKL. Here the CDR3 reads CASSQDRLAGGNEQFF. CDR3 in DNA: TGCGCCAGCAGCCAAGATCGGCTAGCGGGAGGTAATGAGCAGTTCTTC.

The chain is built from TRBV4-1 and TRBJ1-4; no reliable D call. Trimming took 1 base from V and 7 from J, leaving 19 bases between them. Per the germline V gene, CDR1 is MGHRA and CDR2 is YSYEKL. This CDR3 spans 17 amino acids. The CDR3 DNA sequence: TGCGCCAGCAGCCAAGGGGTTACGGGAGGCTTTTTTGAAAAACTGTTTTTT. As protein: CASSQGVTGGFFEKLFF.

The J gene is TRBJ2-1, the V gene TRBV5-4, with a weak D call TRBD1 (5 bases). The CDR3 runs 15 residues. Looked up from germline, CDR1 is SGHNT and CDR2 is YYREEE (reference sequence). V lost 1 base to trimming and J lost 0 bases, with 8 bases between them. CDR3 loop: CASSLSTVSYNEQFF. The CDR3 DNA sequence: TGTGCCAGCAGCTTGTCGACAGTCTCCTACAATGAGCAGTTCTTC. Together with reference TRBV5-4 and TRBJ2-1, the CDR3 gives the full variable domain: ETGVTQSPTHLIKTRGQQVTLRCSSQSGHNTVSWYQQALGQGPQFIFQYYREEENGRGNFPPRFSGLQFPNYSSELNVNALELDDSALYLCASSLSTVSYNEQFFGPGTRLTVL.

J is TRBJ2-1 and V is TRBV4-1; TRBD1 is a possible D gene (6 bases). The CDR3 consists of 17 residues. Germline values: CDR1 MGHRA, CDR2 YSYEKL. The V and J ends lost 0 bases and 7 bases respectively, with 19 bases between them. Written as DNA, the CDR3 is TGCGCCAGCAGCCAAGATATGGACGGACAGCCACTGAATGAGCAGTTCTTC. Translation: CASSQDMDGQPLNEQFF.

The rearrangement links TRBV4-1 to TRBJ1-5, with D possibly TRBD1 on 5 matching bases. This CDR3 has 14 amino acids. Per the germline V gene, CDR1 is MGHRA and CDR2 is YSYEKL. Between the trimmed V and J ends, which lost 3 bases and 7 bases, there was a span of 13 bases. CDR3 nucleotide sequence: TGCGCCAGCAGCCACTATCAGGGAAAACAGCCCCAGCATTTT. Protein product: CASSHYQGKQPQHF.

The V call is TRBV27, the J call TRBJ1-5; TRBD1 matches 8 bases. The CDR3 is made up of 15 amino acids. The V gene end was trimmed by 6 bases and the J gene end by 0 bases; junction bases not matched to a gene: 4. Germline loops: CDR1 MNHEY, CDR2 SMNVEV (reference sequence). In DNA form, the CDR3 reads TGTGCCAGCAGCCAGGGGACAGGTAGCAATCAGCCCCAGCATTTT. Translating it yields CASSQGTGSNQPQHF.

The chain recombines TRBV4-1 with TRBJ1-4, with D unclear. Germline V gene sequence: CDR1 MGHRA, CDR2 YSYEKL. The CDR3 contains 15 residues. V shed 4 bases and J shed 3 bases, with 12 bases lying between them. This chain's CDR3 is CASSRPAGSNEKLFF. The CDR3 region has the DNA TGCGCCAGCAGCCGGCCAGCGGGATCTAATGAAAAACTGTTTTTT.

This clone has only one observation. The chain uses TRBV2 and TRBJ1-4; TRBD1 matches at 8 bases. With V trimmed by 3 bases and J by 0 bases, 9 bases remained unmatched. This CDR3 comprises 18 residues. Germline V gene data show CDR1 as SNHLY and CDR2 as FYNNEI. The CDR3 DNA reads TGTGCCAGCAGTGATGGACAGGGAATCTCCCCAACTAATGAAAAACTGTTTTTT. It translates to CASSDGQGISPTNEKLFF. The full variable domain, its missing parts supplied by reference TRBV2 and TRBJ1-4, is EPEVTQTPSHQVTQMGQEVILRCVPISNHLYFYWYRQILGQKVEFLVSFYNNEISEKSEIFDDQFSVERPDGSNFTLKIRSTKLEDSAMYFCASSDGQGISPTNEKLFFGSGTQLSVL.

The V and J genes are TRBV7-6 and TRBJ2-1; 9 nucleotides match TRBD2. In germline, CDR1 is SGHVS, CDR2 FNYEAQ. CDR3 length equals 16 residues. The ends lost 5 bases at V and 4 bases at J; junction bases unmatched: 9. CDR3 bases: TGTGCCAGCAGCCGCGACGGGCTAGCGGGATACAATGAGCAGTTCTTC. This codes for CASSRDGLAGYNEQFF.

The V call is TRBV9, the J call TRBJ2-3, with a possible D match to TRBD2 (7 bases). The CDR3 consists of 19 residues. The germline CDR1 and CDR2 sequences are SGDLS and YYNGEE. V lost 0 bases and J lost 3, with 23 bases in between. Here the CDR3 reads CASSVVGDRGGAGTDTQYF. CDR3 nucleotides: TGTGCCAGCAGCGTAGTAGGGGATAGGGGGGGGGCGGGGACAGATACGCAGTATTTT.

This chain joins TRBV27 and TRBJ1-5; D ambiguous. V shed 6 bases and J shed 6 bases, with 12 bases lying between them. CDR1 is MNHEY and CDR2 is SMNVEV in the germline V gene (reference sequence). This CDR3 contains 13 residues. In nucleotides, the CDR3 is TGTGCCAGCAGCCCCCCGGGGAGTCAGCCCCAGCATTTT. Translation gives CASSPPGSQPQHF.

The rearrangement links TRBV5-1 to TRBJ1-3; no firm D call. The V gene's germline CDR1 is SGHRS and CDR2 YFSETQ. There are 15 residues in the CDR3. V was trimmed by 4 bases and J by 4 bases, leaving 15 bases between them. In DNA form, the CDR3 reads TGCGCCAGCAGCCCCGGGTTCGGAGAGGGAAACACCATATATTTT. This codes for CASSPGFGEGNTIYF.

This clone was recorded a few times. This chain links TRBV9 with TRBJ2-3, with 14 bases matching TRBD2. The CDR3 extends over 18 amino acids. Germline V gives CDR1 SGDLS, CDR2 YYNGEE. V lost 3 bases to trimming and J lost 3 bases; unmatched junction nucleotides: 9. The DNA of the CDR3 is TGTGCCAGCAGCGGAGGACTAGCGGGGGGCCCGGGGACAGATACGCAGTATTTT. Translated, it gives CASSGGLAGGPGTDTQYF. Supplemented by reference TRBV9 and TRBJ2-3, the full variable domain reads DSGVTQTPKHLITATGQRVTLRCSPRSGDLSVYWYQQSLDQGLQFLIQYYNGEERAKGNILERFSAQQFPDLHSELNLSSLELGDSALYFCASSGGLAGGPGTDTQYFGPGTRLTVL.

This clone showed up just a few times. CDR3 in amino acids: CASSRTQGTNEKLFF. The CDR3 DNA reads as TGTGCCAGCTCTCGGACACAGGGAACTAATGAAAAACTGTTTTTT. The chain recombines TRBV18 with TRBJ1-4; tentative D call: TRBD1 (6 bases). Germline CDR1 KGHSH, CDR2 LQKENI. The CDR3 is 15 residues long. Trimming pared 6 bases from V and 1 base from J, leaving 12 bases between. Full variable domain (remainder filled in from reference TRBV18 and TRBJ1-4): NAGVMQNPRHLVRRRGQEARLRCSPMKGHSHVYWYRQLPEEGLKFMVYLQKENIIDESGMPKERFSAEFPKEGPSILRIQQVVRGDSAAYFCASSRTQGTNEKLFFGSGTQLSVL.

The chain joins TRBV29-1 to TRBJ2-3; perhaps TRBD2 as D (5 bases). V was trimmed by 7 bases and J by 2 bases, leaving 13 bases between them. In germline, CDR1 is SQVTM, CDR2 ANQGSEA. This CDR3 contains 13 residues. The CDR3 DNA follows: TGCAGCGCCAACGGGAAAGTCACAGATACGCAGTATTTT. The encoded protein is CSANGKVTDTQYF.

The genes are TRBV30 and TRBJ2-2, with 7 nucleotides matching TRBD2. Germline V gives CDR1 GTSNPN, CDR2 SVGIG (reference sequence). V lost 3 bases, J lost 5 bases, and 12 bases stayed unmatched. CDR3 length: 16 residues. As DNA, the CDR3 is TGTGCCTGGAGAGGGGTGGGGAGCGGGGAAACCGGGGAGCTGTTTTTT. Translated: CAWRGVGSGETGELFF.

This clone has just a few counts. This chain joins TRBV18 and TRBJ1-4, with D perhaps matching TRBD1 (6 bases). Trimming left V 4 bases short and J 0 bases short, with 9 bases between. The CDR3 covers 15 residues. Germline assignment: CDR1 KGHSH and CDR2 LQKENI. The CDR3 reads CASSQQGTTNEKLFF. The CDR3 nucleotides read TGTGCCAGCTCACAACAGGGAACAACTAATGAAAAACTGTTTTTT.

The chain recombines TRBV19 with TRBJ2-7, with D perhaps matching TRBD2 (5 bases). The CDR3 has 13 residues. V was trimmed by 3 bases and J by 7 bases, leaving 13 bases between them. Per germline, CDR1 LNHDA and CDR2 SQIVND (reference sequence). The CDR3 reads CASSISWRWEQYF. DNA of the CDR3: TGTGCCAGTAGTATTTCGTGGAGGTGGGAGCAGTACTTC.

The chain links TRBV9 to TRBJ1-1; 8 positions agree with TRBD1. J gave up 3 bases and V 2 bases, and 6 bases lay outside the gene matches. Germline V gene sequence: CDR1 SGDLS, CDR2 YYNGEE. CDR3 size: 15 residues. CDR3: CASSVRTGIDTEAFF. CDR3 nucleotide sequence: TGTGCCAGCAGCGTGCGGACAGGGATAGACACTGAAGCTTTCTTT.

The chain joins TRBV6-1 to TRBJ1-1, with D unresolved. V was cut by 0 bases and J by 7 bases, with 6 bases left in between. The germline CDR1 and CDR2 sequences are MNHNS and SASEGT. This CDR3 is built from 12 residues. In nucleotides, the CDR3 is TGTGCCAGCAGTGAAGCCCGGGATGAAGCTTTCTTT. It yields the protein CASSEARDEAFF.

The V and J genes are TRBV5-1 and TRBJ2-1; 14 bases match TRBD2. CDR3 length: 17 amino acids. J was trimmed by 5 bases and V by 3 bases; bases with no gene match: 7. Germline V gives CDR1 SGHRS, CDR2 YFSETQ. In DNA, the CDR3 is TGCGCCAGCAGCTCCTCCCAGGGACTAGCGGGGGACAATGAGCAGTTCTTC. Its translation: CASSSSQGLAGDNEQFF.

This chain joins TRBV5-6 and TRBJ2-7; D is perhaps TRBD1 (5 bases). Trimming removed 0 bases at V and 6 bases at J, with 10 bases between. The CDR3 extends over 13 amino acids. Germline CDR1 SGHDT, CDR2 YYEEEE. The CDR3 sequence: CASSLGWGGEQYF. The CDR3 nucleotides read TGTGCCAGCAGCTTGGGCTGGGGCGGCGAGCAGTACTTC.

The chain recombines TRBV28 with TRBJ1-1; D gene ambiguous. Trimming stripped 4 bases from V and 1 base from J, with 13 bases between. Per germline, CDR1 MDHEN and CDR2 SYDVKM. This CDR3 has 15 residues. CDR3 bases: TGTGCCAGCAGTTCTCCCGGAGGGTCGAACACTGAAGCTTTCTTT. Its protein is CASSSPGGSNTEAFF.